This T cell receptor (beta chain) was sequenced in a study of cytomegalovirus exposure and HLA in healthy donors. Study as a whole: HLA-typed donors were the source of approximately 86 million unique TCRs held in an early data release. The Caucasian-associated ancestry cluster contained 81% of the approximately 430 genotyped donors.

The CDR3 is made up of 16 amino acids. The germline gives CDR1 LGHNT, CDR2 FRNRAP. Losses at the gene ends were 5 bases for V and 7 bases for J; bases not matched to a gene: 10. Details on this clone: The antigen is unknown.

Everyone who donated was a healthy bone marrow donor. The study ran its PCR with 60 Vbeta and 13 Jbeta primers. Only in-frame clones appear in the TCRdb table, and some are missing; sequencing was by immunoSEQ multiplex PCR. The table shows about 160,000 clones, with 65% to 85% occurring only once. Study conclusions and caveats: The productive fraction for most TCR beta V segments was about 87% or about 30% in an earlier analysis.

Source material: PBMCs. This sequence was found in a male donor in good health and CMV-seropositive. The chain uses TRBV12-5 and TRBJ2-1, with 11 bases identical to TRBD2. As DNA, the CDR3 is TGTGCTAGTGGTCCATCCCCTAGCGGGAGGTCAAATGAGCAGTTCTTC. It is translated as CASGPSPSGRSNEQFF. Together with reference TRBV12-5 and TRBJ2-1, the CDR3 gives the full variable domain: DARVTQTPRHKVTEMGQEVTMRCQPILGHNTVFWYRQTMMQGLELLAYFRNRAPLDDSGMPKDRFSAEMPDATLATLKIQPSEPRDSAVYFCASGPSPSGRSNEQFFGPGTRLTVL.